This T cell receptor beta chain was recovered during a study of CD8+ T cells in alopecia areata. Study summary: Tofacitinib ran for 6 to 18 months before 6 months off drug.

Researchers gathered lesional scalp punch biopsies and peripheral blood from patients with alopecia areata. PBMC-derived CD4+ and CD8+ T cells were sorted. This CDR3 has 13 amino acids. V shed 1 base and J shed 3 bases, with 8 bases lying between them. Germline V gives CDR1 SGHRS, CDR2 YFSETQ. Extracted RNA was reverse transcribed into cDNA, the sequencing template. Sequencing used immunoSEQ multiplex PCR; TCRdb keeps in-frame clones, though not all of them. The profile covers 130,000 to 150,000 clones, with around 47% appearing a single time and 6.5% to 7.5% taken by the ten largest. This chain joins TRBV5-1 and TRBJ2-7; D unclear. The clonotype was recovered from a human donor with alopecia areata. The sample was CD4+ T cells sorted from blood. CDR3 nucleotides: TGCGCCAGCAGCTTGAGTCAGTTCTACGAGCAGTACTTC. Translation: CASSLSQFYEQYF.